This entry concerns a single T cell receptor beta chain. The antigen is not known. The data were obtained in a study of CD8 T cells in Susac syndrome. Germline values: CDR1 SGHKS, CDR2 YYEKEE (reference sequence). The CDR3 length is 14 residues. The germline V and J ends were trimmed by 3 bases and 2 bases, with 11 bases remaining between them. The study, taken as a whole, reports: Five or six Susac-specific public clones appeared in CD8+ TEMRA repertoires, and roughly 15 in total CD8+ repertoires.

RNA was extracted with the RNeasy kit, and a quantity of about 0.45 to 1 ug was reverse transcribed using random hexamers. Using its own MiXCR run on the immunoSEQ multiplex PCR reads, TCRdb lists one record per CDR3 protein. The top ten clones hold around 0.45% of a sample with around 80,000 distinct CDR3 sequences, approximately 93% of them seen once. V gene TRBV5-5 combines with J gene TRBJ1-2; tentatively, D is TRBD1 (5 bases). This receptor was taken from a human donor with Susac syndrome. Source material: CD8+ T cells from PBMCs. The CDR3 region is CASSSRGANYGYTF. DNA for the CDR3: TGTGCCAGCAGCTCCCGGGGCGCAAACTATGGCTACACCTTC.